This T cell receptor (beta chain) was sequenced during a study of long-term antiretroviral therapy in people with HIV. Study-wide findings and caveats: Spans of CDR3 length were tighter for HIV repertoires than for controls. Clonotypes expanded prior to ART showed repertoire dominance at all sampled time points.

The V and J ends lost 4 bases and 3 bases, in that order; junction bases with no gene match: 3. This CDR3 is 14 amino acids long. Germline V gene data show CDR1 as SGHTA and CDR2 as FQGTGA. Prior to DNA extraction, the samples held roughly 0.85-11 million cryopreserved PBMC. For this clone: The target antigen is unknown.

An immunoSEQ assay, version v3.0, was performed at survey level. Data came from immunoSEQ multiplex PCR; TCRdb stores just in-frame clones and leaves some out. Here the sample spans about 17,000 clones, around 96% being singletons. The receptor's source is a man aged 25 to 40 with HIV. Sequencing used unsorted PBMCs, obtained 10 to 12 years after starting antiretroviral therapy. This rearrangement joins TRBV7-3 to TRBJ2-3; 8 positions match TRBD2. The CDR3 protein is CASSSGGRTDTQYF. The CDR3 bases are TGTGCCAGCAGCTCGGGGGGGAGAACAGATACGCAGTATTTT. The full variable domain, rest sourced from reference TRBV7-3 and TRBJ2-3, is GAGVSQTPSNKVTEKGKYVELRCDPISGHTALYWYRQSLGQGPEFLIYFQGTGAADDSGLPNDRFFAVRPEGSVSTLKIQRTERGDSAVYLCASSSGGRTDTQYFGPGTRLTVL.